The 20 T cell receptor beta chains below all came from one sample that was sequenced in a study of T cell responses to AZD1222 COVID-19 vaccine (dated by TCRdb to the early 2020s). Sample time point, as interpreted from the label and publication: baseline before first vaccination. Libraries were prepared through the immunoSEQ multiplex PCR assay. TCRdb obtained this table from immuneACCESS and retained in-frame rearrangements with V and J assigned. These tables miss some clones; where compared with another copy, unresolved V genes account for less than half of the shortfall, and the remainder is unexplained. The sample includes 110,000 to 150,000 clones, with roughly 88% observed a single time. Around 3.5% of the sample is taken by the ten largest. Sequenced material: peripheral blood, taken on day 0 of AZD1222 vaccination. All receptors derive from an adult in good health.

The V call is TRBV4-3, the J call TRBJ2-7; D perhaps matches TRBD2 (5 bases). Germline-derived CDR1 and CDR2 are LGHNA and YSLEER. The germline V and J ends were trimmed by 0 bases and 2 bases, with 17 bases remaining between them. This CDR3 comprises 17 residues. In DNA form, the CDR3 reads TGCGCCAGCAGCCAAGATCTTTGGGAGACGGTAGCCTACGAGCAGTACTTC. As protein: CASSQDLWETVAYEQYF.

About this clone itself: The limits of the CDR3 on the DNA are not certain, so only TCRdb's listed CDR3 is given. The chain combines TRBV19 with TRBJ1-3. In germline, CDR1 is LNHDA, CDR2 SQIVND (reference sequence). The CDR3 extends over 17 residues, inclusive of both ends. CDR3 sequence reads: CASSSGEGRPSGNTIYF.

The V gene is TRBV6-4, the J gene TRBJ1-2, with 7 nucleotides matching TRBD1. The CDR3 sequence is 17 residues long. Per germline, CDR1 MRHNA and CDR2 SNTAGT. V trimming: 0 bases; J trimming: 5 bases; junction bases outside the gene matches: 12. The CDR3 sequence: CASSDSARGQVPYGYTF. CDR3 DNA sequence: TGTGCCAGCAGTGACTCTGCTCGTGGACAGGTCCCGTATGGCTACACCTTC.

The rearrangement joins TRBV6-5 to TRBJ1-4; tentatively, D is TRBD1 (5 bases). Germline values: CDR1 MNHEY, CDR2 SVGAGI. Trimming removed 2 bases from V and 8 bases from J, with 12 bases in between. The CDR3 loop spans 14 amino acids. CDR3 sequence reads: CASSYEGRGEKLFF. The CDR3 DNA is TGTGCCAGCAGTTACGAGGGGCGCGGGGAAAAACTGTTTTTT.

The V call is TRBV7-9, the J call TRBJ1-1; D is unclear. Deletions cut 7 bases from V and 7 bases from J, with 16 bases between. In germline, CDR1 is SEHNR, CDR2 FQNEAQ (reference sequence). The CDR3 extends over 13 amino acids. CDR3 coding DNA: TGTGCCAGCACCTCTCGAGGCGCTGGTGAAGCTTTCTTT. Encoded protein: CASTSRGAGEAFF.

The chain carries TRBV4-3 and TRBJ1-6; D unresolved. CDR3 length equals 12 residues. V was clipped by 1 base and J by 10 bases, with 5 bases between them. The germline V gene encodes CDR1 LGHNA and CDR2 YSLEER. CDR3 loop: CASSQGSSPLHF. Written as DNA, the CDR3 is TGCGCCAGCAGCCAAGGGTCCTCACCCCTCCACTTT.

V gene TRBV28 combines with J gene TRBJ1-2, with D perhaps TRBD1 (6 bases). The CDR3 covers 16 residues. The V end was cut by 5 bases, the J end by 4 bases, with 20 bases between. Germline-derived CDR1 and CDR2 are MDHEN and SYDVKM. CDR3 amino acids: CASSPIRGGFSYGYTF. The CDR3 DNA reads as TGTGCCAGCAGTCCAATCAGAGGGGGATTTAGCTATGGCTACACCTTC.

This chain uses TRBV3-1 (or the pseudogene TRBV3-2) with TRBJ2-1; D gene ambiguous. Germline CDR1 reads LGHDT; CDR2 reads YNNKEL (reference sequence). This CDR3 is 15 amino acids long. V was shortened by 5 bases and J by 0 bases, with 11 bases between the two germline ends. The CDR3 coding sequence is TGTGCCAGCAGCGCCGTCAGGAGCTCCTACAATGAGCAGTTCTTC. Residues: CASSAVRSSYNEQFF.

A few counts support this clone. This chain joins TRBV19 and TRBJ1-6, with D possibly matching TRBD1 (6 bases). V shed 6 bases and J shed 10 bases, with 25 bases lying between them. The CDR3 runs to 17 residues. Germline-derived CDR1 and CDR2 are LNHDA and SQIVND (reference sequence). DNA of the CDR3: TGTGCCAGTAGAGAATATTCCCCTCTCCGGGGGCTCTCACCCCTCCACTTT. Its translation is CASREYSPLRGLSPLHF. The full variable domain, with the rest looked up from reference TRBV19 and TRBJ1-6, is DGGITQSPKYLFRKEGQNVTLSCEQNLNHDAMYWYRQDPGQGLRLIYYSQIVNDFQKGDIAEGYSVSREKKESFPLTVTSAQKNPTAFYLCASREYSPLRGLSPLHFGNGTRLTVT.

The chain recombines TRBV19 with TRBJ1-5, with D possibly matching TRBD1 (5 bases). Trimming shortened V by 4 bases and J by 6 bases, and 13 bases separated the two germline ends. The CDR3 is 14 amino acids. Germline V gene data show CDR1 as LNHDA and CDR2 as SQIVND (reference sequence). CDR3 in DNA: TGTGCCAGTAGTACCGCAGGGAGCGCTCAGCCCCAGCATTTT. Protein sequence: CASSTAGSAQPQHF.

The DNA for the CDR3 is TGTGCCAGCAGCCAAACGACAGGGGATTTCACAGATACGCAGTATTTT. Translation gives CASSQTTGDFTDTQYF. The chain links TRBV3-1 (or the pseudogene TRBV3-2) to TRBJ2-3, with 8 bases lining up with TRBD1. The CDR3 covers 16 residues. The V and J ends lost 2 bases and 2 bases, in that order; junction bases with no gene match: 6. The V gene's germline CDR1 is LGHDT and CDR2 YNNKEL (reference sequence).

CDR3 loop: CASSRPLDNQPQHF. CDR3 sequence (DNA): TGTGCCAGCAGTCGACCCCTTGACAATCAGCCCCAGCATTTT. This rearrangement joins TRBV28 to TRBJ1-5; D uncertain. V lost 5 bases and J 3 bases, leaving 11 bases between the germline ends. Germline CDR1 reads MDHEN; CDR2 reads SYDVKM. CDR3 size: 14 residues.

This clone was detected once. The chain recombines TRBV7-2 with TRBJ2-5, with D perhaps TRBD2 (6 bases). Trimming left V 8 bases short and J 4 bases short, with 14 bases between. The germline V gene has CDR1 SGHTA and CDR2 FQGNSA. This CDR3 has 13 amino acids. As DNA, the CDR3 is TGTGCCAGCCGCCGGGCCGGGGGAGAGACCCAGTACTTC. This translates into CASRRAGGETQYF.

The genes are TRBV5-4 and TRBJ1-2; no firm D call. The V gene lost 1 base and the J gene lost 5 bases, with 18 bases spanning the gap. The CDR3 is made up of 16 amino acids. CDR1 and CDR2 (germline): SGHNT, YYREEE (reference sequence). The CDR3 DNA reads TGTGCCAGCAGCTTGCCAGGCTCCGAGGGCGCATATGGCTACACCTTC. It codes for CASSLPGSEGAYGYTF.

The V gene is TRBV19, the J gene TRBJ1-1; D remains ambiguous. V lost 5 bases and J 1 base, leaving 5 bases between the germline ends. This CDR3 comprises 12 residues. Germline V gives CDR1 LNHDA, CDR2 SQIVND (reference sequence). This CDR3 is CASSFGNTEAFF. The CDR3 bases are TGTGCCAGTAGTTTTGGGAACACTGAAGCTTTCTTT.

The J gene is TRBJ1-6, the V gene TRBV27; TRBD1 is a possible D gene (5 bases). This CDR3 comprises 17 residues. V gave up 0 bases and J gave up 6 bases, with 15 bases separating them. Per the germline V gene, CDR1 is MNHEY and CDR2 is SMNVEV (reference sequence). The CDR3 DNA sequence: TGTGCCAGCAGTTTATCGGTCGGGGGGACGGGTAATTCACCCCTCCACTTT. It translates to CASSLSVGGTGNSPLHF.

The CDR3 region is CASSQQGLLVSEQYF. CDR3 sequence (DNA): TGCGCCAGCAGCCAACAGGGGCTCTTGGTCTCCGAGCAGTACTTC. V usage is TRBV4-1 and J usage is TRBJ2-7; possible D gene TRBD1, 6 bases. Trimming removed 2 bases from V and 6 bases from J, with 17 bases in between. The CDR3 has 15 amino acids. Germline-derived CDR1 and CDR2 are MGHRA and YSYEKL.

This rearrangement joins TRBV7-9 to TRBJ1-6; weak D call: TRBD1 (6 bases). The germline V gene encodes CDR1 SEHNR and CDR2 FQNEAQ (reference sequence). Deletions cut 1 base from V and 3 bases from J, with 16 bases between. The CDR3 covers 18 residues. The CDR3 sequence is CASSLVTSSRGYNSPLHF. In nucleotides, the CDR3 is TGTGCCAGCAGCTTAGTCACGTCATCCAGGGGCTATAATTCACCCCTCCACTTT.

The CDR3 nucleotides read TGTGCCAGCAGCTCGACTAGCGGGAGTTTCGGTGAGCAGTTCTTC. Protein product: CASSSTSGSFGEQFF. V and J are TRBV7-2 and TRBJ2-1, with 12 bases fitting TRBD2. The CDR3 covers 15 residues. The junction had 7 bases not matched to a gene; V was cut back by 4 bases and J by 9 bases. The germline CDR1 and CDR2 sequences are SGHTA and FQGNSA.

The chain joins TRBV5-4 to TRBJ2-7; 11 bases align to TRBD1. V shed 3 bases and J 6 bases; nucleotides not matched to a gene: 5. Looked up from germline, CDR1 is SGHNT and CDR2 is YYREEE (reference sequence). CDR3 length equals 14 residues. CDR3 in amino acids: CASSWGTGGREQYF. The DNA for the CDR3 is TGTGCCAGCAGCTGGGGGACAGGGGGGCGCGAGCAGTACTTC.